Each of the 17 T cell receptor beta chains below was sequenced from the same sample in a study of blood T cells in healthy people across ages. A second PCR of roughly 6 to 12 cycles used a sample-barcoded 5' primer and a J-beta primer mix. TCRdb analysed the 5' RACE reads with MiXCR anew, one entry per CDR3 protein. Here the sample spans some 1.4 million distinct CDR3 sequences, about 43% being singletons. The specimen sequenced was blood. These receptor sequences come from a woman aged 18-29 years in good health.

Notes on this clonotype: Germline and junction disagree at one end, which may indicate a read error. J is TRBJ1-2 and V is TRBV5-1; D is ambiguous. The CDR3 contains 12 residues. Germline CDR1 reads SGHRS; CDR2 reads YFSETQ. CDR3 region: CAGSQDTDGYTF. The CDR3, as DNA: TGCGCCGGCAGCCAAGATACTGATGGCTACACCTTC.

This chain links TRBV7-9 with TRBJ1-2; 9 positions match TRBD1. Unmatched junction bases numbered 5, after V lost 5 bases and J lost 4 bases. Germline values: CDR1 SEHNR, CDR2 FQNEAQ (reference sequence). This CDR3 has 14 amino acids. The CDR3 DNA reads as TGTGCCAGCAGCACAGGGGGCTTCAGCTATGGCTACACCTTC. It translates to CASSTGGFSYGYTF.

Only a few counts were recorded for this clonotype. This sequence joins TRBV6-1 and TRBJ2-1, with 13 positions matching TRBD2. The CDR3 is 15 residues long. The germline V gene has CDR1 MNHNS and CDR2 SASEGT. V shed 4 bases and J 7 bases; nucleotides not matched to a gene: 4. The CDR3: CASSAGLAGKNEQFF. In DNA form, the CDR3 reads TGTGCCAGCAGTGCGGGACTAGCGGGGAAAAATGAGCAGTTCTTC.

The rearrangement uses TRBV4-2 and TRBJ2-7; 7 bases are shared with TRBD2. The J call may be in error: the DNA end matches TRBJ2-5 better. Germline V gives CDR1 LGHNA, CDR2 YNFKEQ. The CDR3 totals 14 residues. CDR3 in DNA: TGTGCCAGCAGCTCGAGCTGGGGAGGGGAGACCCAGTACTTC. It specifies CASSSSWGGETQYF.

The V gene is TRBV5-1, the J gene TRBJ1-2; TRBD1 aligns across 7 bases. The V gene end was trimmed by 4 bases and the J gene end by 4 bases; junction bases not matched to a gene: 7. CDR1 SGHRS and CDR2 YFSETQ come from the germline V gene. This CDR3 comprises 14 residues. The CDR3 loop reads CASSGGQDTYGYTF. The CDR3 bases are TGCGCCAGCAGCGGCGGACAGGACACCTATGGCTACACCTTC. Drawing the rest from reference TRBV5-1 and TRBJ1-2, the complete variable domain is KAGVTQTPRYLIKTRGQQVTLSCSPISGHRSVSWYQQTPGQGLQFLFEYFSETQRNKGNFPGRFSGRQFSNSRSEMNVSTLELGDSALYLCASSGGQDTYGYTFGSGTRLTVV.

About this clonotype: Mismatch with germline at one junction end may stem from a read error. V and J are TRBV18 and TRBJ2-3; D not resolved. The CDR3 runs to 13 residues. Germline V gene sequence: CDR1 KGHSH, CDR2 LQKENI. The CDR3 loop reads CAGSPPNTDTQYF. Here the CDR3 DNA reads TGTGCCGGCTCACCACCGAATACAGATACGCAGTATTTT.

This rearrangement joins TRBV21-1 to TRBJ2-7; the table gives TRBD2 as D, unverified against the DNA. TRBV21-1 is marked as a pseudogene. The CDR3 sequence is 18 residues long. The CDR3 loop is CASRGLAARSFLENEQYF. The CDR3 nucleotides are TGTGCCAGCAGGGGACTAGCCGCTCGCTCCTTCTTAGAGAATGAGCAGTACTTC.

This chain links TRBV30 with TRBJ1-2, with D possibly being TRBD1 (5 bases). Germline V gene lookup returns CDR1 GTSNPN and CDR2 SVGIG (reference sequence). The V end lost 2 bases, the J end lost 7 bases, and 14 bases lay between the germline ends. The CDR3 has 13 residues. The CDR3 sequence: CAWSSGAPGGYTF. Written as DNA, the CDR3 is TGTGCCTGGAGTTCCGGGGCCCCAGGTGGCTACACCTTC.

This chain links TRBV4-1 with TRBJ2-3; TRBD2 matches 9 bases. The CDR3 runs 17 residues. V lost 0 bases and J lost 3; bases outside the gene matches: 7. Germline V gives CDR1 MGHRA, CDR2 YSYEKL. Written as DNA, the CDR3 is TGCGCCAGCAGCCAAGATCCGGCTAGCGGGACAACAGATACGCAGTATTTT. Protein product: CASSQDPASGTTDTQYF.

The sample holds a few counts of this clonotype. The CDR3 DNA reads as TGTGCCAGCAGCTTAGATTTGTGGCATCCAAAGTACTTC. Protein sequence: CASSLDLWHPKYF. The chain links TRBV11-2 to TRBJ2-5; D is ambiguous. This CDR3 is 13 amino acids long. V was trimmed by 0 bases and J by 12 bases, leaving 14 bases between them. Germline CDR1 is SGHAT and CDR2 is FQNNGV.

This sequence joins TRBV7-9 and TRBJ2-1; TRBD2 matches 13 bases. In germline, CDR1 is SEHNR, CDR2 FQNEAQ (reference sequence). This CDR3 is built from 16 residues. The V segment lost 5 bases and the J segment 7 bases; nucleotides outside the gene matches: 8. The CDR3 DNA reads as TGTGCCAGCAGCCCAACCGGACTAGCGGGAGTAAATGAGCAGTTCTTC. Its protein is CASSPTGLAGVNEQFF.

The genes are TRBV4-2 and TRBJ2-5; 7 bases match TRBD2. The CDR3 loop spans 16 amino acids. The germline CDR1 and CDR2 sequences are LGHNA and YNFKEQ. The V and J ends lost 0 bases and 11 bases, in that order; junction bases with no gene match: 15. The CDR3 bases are TGTGCCAGCAGCCAAGATGACGGACTAGGAGTAAGTAAGCAGTACTTC. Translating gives CASSQDDGLGVSKQYF.

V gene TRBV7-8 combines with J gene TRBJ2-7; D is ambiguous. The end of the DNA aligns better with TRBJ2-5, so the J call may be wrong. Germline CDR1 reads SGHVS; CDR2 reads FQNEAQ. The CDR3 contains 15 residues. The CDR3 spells CASSLVSSHGETQYF. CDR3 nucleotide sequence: TGTGCCAGCAGCTTAGTGTCAAGCCACGGCGAGACCCAGTACTTC.

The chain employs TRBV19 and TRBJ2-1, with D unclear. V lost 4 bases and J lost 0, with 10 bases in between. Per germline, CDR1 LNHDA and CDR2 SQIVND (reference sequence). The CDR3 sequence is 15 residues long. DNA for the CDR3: TGTGCCAGTAGTACGATAAGTCCCTCCTACAATGAGCAGTTCTTC. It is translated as CASSTISPSYNEQFF.

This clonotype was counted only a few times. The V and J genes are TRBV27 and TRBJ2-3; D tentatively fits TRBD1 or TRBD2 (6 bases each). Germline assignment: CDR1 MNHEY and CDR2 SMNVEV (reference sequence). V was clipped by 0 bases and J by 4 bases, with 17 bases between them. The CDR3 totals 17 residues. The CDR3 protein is CASSLSSLPGGPDTQYF. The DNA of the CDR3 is TGTGCCAGCAGTTTATCATCGCTCCCCGGGGGCCCAGATACGCAGTATTTT.

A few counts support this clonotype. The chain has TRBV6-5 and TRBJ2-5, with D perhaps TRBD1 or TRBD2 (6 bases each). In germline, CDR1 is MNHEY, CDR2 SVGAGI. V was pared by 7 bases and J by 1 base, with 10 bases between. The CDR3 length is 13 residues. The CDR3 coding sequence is TGTGCCAGCAATGGGGGGCTCCAAGAGACCCAGTACTTC. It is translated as CASNGGLQETQYF.

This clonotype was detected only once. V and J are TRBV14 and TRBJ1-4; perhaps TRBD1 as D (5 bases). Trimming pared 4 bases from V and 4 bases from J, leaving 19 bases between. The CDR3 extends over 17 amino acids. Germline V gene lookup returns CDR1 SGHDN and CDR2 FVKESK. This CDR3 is CASSLGGTAPYNEKLFF. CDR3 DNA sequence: TGTGCCAGCAGCCTCGGCGGGACGGCACCTTATAATGAAAAACTGTTTTTT.